This T cell receptor (beta chain) comes out of a study of blood T cell repertoires in COVID-19. Study information: Specimens from acute and convalescent COVID-19 originated in the United States, Italy and Spain. PBMCs, B-cell-depleted T cells, or T cells were the source of the cDNA or gDNA that made up the material.

Per germline, CDR1 GTSNPN and CDR2 SVGIG (reference sequence). V dropped 5 bases and J dropped 7; count of bases not matched to a gene: 11. There are 14 residues in the CDR3. Methods used by the authors: Scientists estimated how many nucleated cells there were by amplifying reference gene primers. Using immunoSEQ multiplex PCR, the repertoire was profiled, and TCRdb retains in-frame clones only, with some absent. V and J calls and clone size come straight from that table; D and trimming were deduced from the DNA. This sample carries about 26,000 clones, approximately 81% of them seen once, and the ten largest clones take approximately 53%.

This TCR came from a middle-aged man with active or convalescent COVID-19. The source material was peripheral blood. The chain links TRBV30 to TRBJ1-2, with 9 bases aligning to TRBD1. Here the CDR3 DNA reads TGTGCCTGGTTACCAACAGGGGGCTTCGGTGGCTACACCTTC. This translates into CAWLPTGGFGGYTF.